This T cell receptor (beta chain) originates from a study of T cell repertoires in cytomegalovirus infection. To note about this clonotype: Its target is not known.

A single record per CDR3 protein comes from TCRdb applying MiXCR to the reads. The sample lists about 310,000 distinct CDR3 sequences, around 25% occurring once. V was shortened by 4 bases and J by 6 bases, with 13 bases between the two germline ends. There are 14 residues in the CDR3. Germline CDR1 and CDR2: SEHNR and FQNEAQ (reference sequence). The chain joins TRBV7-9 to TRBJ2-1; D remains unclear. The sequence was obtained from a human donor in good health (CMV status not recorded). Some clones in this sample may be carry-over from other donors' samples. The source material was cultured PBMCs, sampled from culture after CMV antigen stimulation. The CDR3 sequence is CASSSDPLGNEQFF. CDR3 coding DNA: TGTGCCAGCAGCTCCGACCCCTTAGGCAATGAGCAGTTCTTC.